This is a list of T cell receptor beta chains from one sample in a study of blood T cell repertoires in COVID-19. Clones were sequenced by immunoSEQ multiplex PCR, and TCRdb holds only the in-frame ones, with some missing. This sample has approximately 110,000 clones, with 69% found just once. Sequencing input: peripheral blood. Every receptor here comes from a man older than 75 with acute or convalescent COVID-19. Both conserved end residues are part of each CDR3. Each record gives: V gene, D gene, clone size, J gene, CDR3 length, CDR3 DNA, CDR3 protein. A D gene is named only where the DNA matches it firmly. For some rows the clone size is stated as once, few or many, or as a class when expanded; others skip it.

v_call: TRBV5-4
d_call: -
clone_size: few
j_call: TRBJ2-2
cdr3_length: 14
cdr3_nt: TGTGCCAGCAGCTTGGACACCTACACCGGGGAGCTGTTTTTT
cdr3_aa: CASSLDTYTGELFF

v_call: TRBV5-4
d_call: TRBD1
clone_size: -
j_call: TRBJ1-2
cdr3_length: 16
cdr3_nt: TGTGCCAGCAGCTTGGAACCGGGACAGGGGGGCGGGGGCTACACCTTC
cdr3_aa: CASSLEPGQGGGGYTF

v_call: TRBV3-1/TRBV3-2
d_call: -
clone_size: once
j_call: TRBJ2-7
cdr3_length: 12
cdr3_nt: TGTGCCAGCAGCTCATCCCCCTACGAGCAGTACTTC
cdr3_aa: CASSSSPYEQYF

v_call: TRBV4-3
d_call: TRBD1
clone_size: -
j_call: TRBJ2-7
cdr3_length: 16
cdr3_nt: TGCGCCAGCAGCCATACGGGACAGGGGTCCCTGTACGAGCAGTACTTC
cdr3_aa: CASSHTGQGSLYEQYF

v_call: TRBV28
d_call: -
clone_size: -
j_call: TRBJ2-6
cdr3_length: 15
cdr3_nt: TGTGCCAGCCAGGGAAGGCAGGGGAAGGCCAACGTCCTGACTTTC
cdr3_aa: CASQGRQGKANVLTF

v_call: TRBV10-3
d_call: TRBD2
clone_size: -
j_call: TRBJ2-3
cdr3_length: 15
cdr3_nt: TGTGCCATCAGTGAGACTAGCGGGAGTACAGATACGCAGTATTTT
cdr3_aa: CAISETSGSTDTQYF

v_call: TRBV3-1/TRBV3-2
d_call: -
clone_size: -
j_call: TRBJ2-2
cdr3_length: 14
cdr3_nt: TGTGCCAGCAGCCAGGGGGCGGACACCGGGGAGCTGTTTTTT
cdr3_aa: CASSQGADTGELFF

v_call: TRBV2
d_call: -
clone_size: -
j_call: TRBJ1-1
cdr3_length: 13
cdr3_nt: TGTGCCAGCAGTGATCGGGTGAACACTGAAGCTTTCTTT
cdr3_aa: CASSDRVNTEAFF

v_call: TRBV7-8
d_call: -
clone_size: -
j_call: TRBJ2-7
cdr3_length: 14
cdr3_nt: TGTGCCAGCAGCGCCCCGGCGGTAGCCTACGAGCAGTACTTC
cdr3_aa: CASSAPAVAYEQYF

v_call: TRBV5-6
d_call: -
clone_size: -
j_call: TRBJ1-1
cdr3_length: 13
cdr3_nt: TGTGCCAGCAGCTCTTCAGGGTACACTGAAGCTTTCTTT
cdr3_aa: CASSSSGYTEAFF

v_call: TRBV5-1
d_call: -
clone_size: -
j_call: TRBJ2-2
cdr3_length: 19
cdr3_nt: TGCGCCAGCAGCTTGGGAATCCTGAAACTTCGAGATAACACCGGGGAGCTGTTTTTT
cdr3_aa: CASSLGILKLRDNTGELFF

v_call: TRBV4-1
d_call: TRBD2
clone_size: -
j_call: TRBJ2-3
cdr3_length: 18
cdr3_nt: TGCGCCAGCAGCCAAGAGCCACCTCTGCGGGAGGGGCCAGATACGCAGTATTTT
cdr3_aa: CASSQEPPLREGPDTQYF

v_call: TRBV5-4
d_call: TRBD1
clone_size: -
j_call: TRBJ2-3
cdr3_length: 14
cdr3_nt: TGTGCCAGCAGGGGGGGACAGGGAACAGATACGCAGTATTTT
cdr3_aa: CASRGGQGTDTQYF

v_call: TRBV7-2
d_call: -
clone_size: -
j_call: TRBJ2-7
cdr3_length: 14
cdr3_nt: TGTGCCAGCAGCGCACAGGGTGGGCCCTACGAGCAGTACTTC
cdr3_aa: CASSAQGGPYEQYF

v_call: TRBV5-1
d_call: TRBD1
clone_size: -
j_call: TRBJ2-5
cdr3_length: 16
cdr3_nt: TGCGCCAGCAGCACCGGGACAGGGGGCCTCGGAGAGACCCAGTACTTC
cdr3_aa: CASSTGTGGLGETQYF

v_call: TRBV18
d_call: -
clone_size: -
j_call: TRBJ2-2
cdr3_length: 15
cdr3_nt: TGTGCCAGCTCACCAGGACTCGTTCCCACCGGGGAGCTGTTTTTT
cdr3_aa: CASSPGLVPTGELFF

v_call: TRBV18
d_call: TRBD1
clone_size: -
j_call: TRBJ1-5
cdr3_length: 14
cdr3_nt: TGTGCCAGCTCACCAGGGACAGCAAATCAGCCCCAGCATTTT
cdr3_aa: CASSPGTANQPQHF

v_call: TRBV7-8
d_call: TRBD2
clone_size: -
j_call: TRBJ2-1
cdr3_length: 17
cdr3_nt: TGTGCCAGCAGCCTCGGGGAGGGGACGCGCCTAGACAATGAGCAGTTCTTC
cdr3_aa: CASSLGEGTRLDNEQFF

v_call: TRBV28
d_call: TRBD2
clone_size: -
j_call: TRBJ2-1
cdr3_length: 15
cdr3_nt: TGTGCCAGCAGTTTGACTAGCGGGGGCCGGAATGAGCAGTTCTTC
cdr3_aa: CASSLTSGGRNEQFF

v_call: TRBV18
d_call: TRBD2
clone_size: -
j_call: TRBJ2-1
cdr3_length: 19
cdr3_nt: TGTGCCAGCTCACCACCGGGACTAGCGGGACCAGTGGCCCGGCATGAGCAGTTCTTC
cdr3_aa: CASSPPGLAGPVARHEQFF

v_call: TRBV28
d_call: -
clone_size: -
j_call: TRBJ1-5
cdr3_length: 15
cdr3_nt: TGTGCCAGCAGTTTCGGGAGTTATAGCAATCAGCCCCAGCATTTT
cdr3_aa: CASSFGSYSNQPQHF

v_call: TRBV7-2
d_call: -
clone_size: few
j_call: TRBJ2-3
cdr3_length: 14
cdr3_nt: TGTGCCAGCAGTTCAACGGGAGTGAGAGATACGCAGTATTTT
cdr3_aa: CASSSTGVRDTQYF

v_call: TRBV3-1/TRBV3-2
d_call: TRBD2
clone_size: -
j_call: TRBJ2-1
cdr3_length: 12
cdr3_nt: TGTGCCAGCAGCCGCTTAACGGGACTACAGTTCTTC
cdr3_aa: CASSRLTGLQFF

v_call: TRBV10-3
d_call: TRBD1
clone_size: -
j_call: TRBJ2-3
cdr3_length: 14
cdr3_nt: TGTGCCATCAGTGAGTCAACAGGGGCAGATACGCAGTATTTT
cdr3_aa: CAISESTGADTQYF

v_call: TRBV27
d_call: TRBD2
clone_size: -
j_call: TRBJ2-1
cdr3_length: 16
cdr3_nt: TGTGCCAGCAGTTTATGGAGCGGGACCGGGTTGGATGAGCAGTTCTTC
cdr3_aa: CASSLWSGTGLDEQFF

v_call: TRBV2
d_call: TRBD1
clone_size: few
j_call: TRBJ1-4
cdr3_length: 15
cdr3_nt: TGTGCCAGCAACGCAGGGGGAACAACTAATGAAAAACTGTTTTTT
cdr3_aa: CASNAGGTTNEKLFF

v_call: TRBV2
d_call: TRBD2
clone_size: -
j_call: TRBJ2-1
cdr3_length: 15
cdr3_nt: TGTGCCAGCAGTGACGCGACTAGCGGGTACTTTGAGCAGTTCTTC
cdr3_aa: CASSDATSGYFEQFF

v_call: TRBV7-9
d_call: -
clone_size: few
j_call: TRBJ2-7
cdr3_length: 15
cdr3_nt: TGTGCCAGCAGCTTCCCACTCTCGACAGATTACGAGCAGTACTTC
cdr3_aa: CASSFPLSTDYEQYF

v_call: TRBV24-1
d_call: -
clone_size: -
j_call: TRBJ2-6
cdr3_length: 16
cdr3_nt: TGTGCCACCAGTGACTTCTCCCAGTCTGGGGCCAACGTCCTGACTTTC
cdr3_aa: CATSDFSQSGANVLTF